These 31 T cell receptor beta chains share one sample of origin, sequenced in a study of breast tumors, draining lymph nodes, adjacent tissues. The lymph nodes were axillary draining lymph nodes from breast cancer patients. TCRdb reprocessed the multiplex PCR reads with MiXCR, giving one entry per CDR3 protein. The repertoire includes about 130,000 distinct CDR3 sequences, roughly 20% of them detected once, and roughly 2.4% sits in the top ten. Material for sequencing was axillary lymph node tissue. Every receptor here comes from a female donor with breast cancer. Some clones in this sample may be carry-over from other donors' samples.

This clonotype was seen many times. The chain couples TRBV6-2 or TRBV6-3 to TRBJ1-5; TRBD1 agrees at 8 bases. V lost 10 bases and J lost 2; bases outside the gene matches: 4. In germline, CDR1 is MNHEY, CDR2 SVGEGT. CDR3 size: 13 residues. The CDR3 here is CATDRGGNQPQHF. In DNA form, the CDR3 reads TGTGCCACCGACAGGGGTGGCAATCAGCCCCAGCATTTT.

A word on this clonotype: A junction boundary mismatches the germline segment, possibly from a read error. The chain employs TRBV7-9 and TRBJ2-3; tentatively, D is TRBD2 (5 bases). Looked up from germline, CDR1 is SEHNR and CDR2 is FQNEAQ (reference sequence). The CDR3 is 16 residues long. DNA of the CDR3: TGCGCCGGCAGCGGAGACGAAGGAGTCCGCACAGATACGCAGTATTTT. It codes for CAGSGDEGVRTDTQYF.

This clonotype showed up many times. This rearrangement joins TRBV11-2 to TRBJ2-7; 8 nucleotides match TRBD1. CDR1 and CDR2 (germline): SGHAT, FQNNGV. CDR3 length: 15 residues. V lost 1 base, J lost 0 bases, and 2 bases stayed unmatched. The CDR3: CASSLGRGHSYEQYF. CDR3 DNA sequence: TGTGCCAGCAGCTTAGGCAGGGGGCACTCCTACGAGCAGTACTTC.

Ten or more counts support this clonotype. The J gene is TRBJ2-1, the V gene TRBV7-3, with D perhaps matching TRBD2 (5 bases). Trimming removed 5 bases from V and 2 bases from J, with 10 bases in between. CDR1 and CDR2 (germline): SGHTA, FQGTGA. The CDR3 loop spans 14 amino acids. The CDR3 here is CASSATGTYNEQFF. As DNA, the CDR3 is TGTGCCAGCAGCGCCACGGGGACCTACAATGAGCAGTTCTTC. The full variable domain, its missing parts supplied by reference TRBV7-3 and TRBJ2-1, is GAGVSQTPSNKVTEKGKYVELRCDPISGHTALYWYRQSLGQGPEFLIYFQGTGAADDSGLPNDRFFAVRPEGSVSTLKIQRTERGDSAVYLCASSATGTYNEQFFGPGTRLTVL.

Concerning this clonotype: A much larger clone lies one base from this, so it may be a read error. In DNA form, the CDR3 reads TGTGCCAGCAGCCCAGGCTACGGACAAGAGACCCAGTACTTC. This sequence encodes CASSPGYGQETQYF. The chain recombines TRBV11-2 with TRBJ2-5; D remains unclear. The CDR3 runs 14 residues. The V end was cut by 5 bases, the J end by 2 bases, with 12 bases between. Germline V gene data show CDR1 as SGHAT and CDR2 as FQNNGV.

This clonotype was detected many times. The CDR3 loop reads CATRGGSWGNEQFF. CDR3 coding DNA: TGTGCCACCAGGGGAGGGTCTTGGGGCAATGAGCAGTTCTTC. This sequence joins TRBV27 and TRBJ2-1; possibly TRBD2 for D (7 bases). This CDR3 region has 14 residues. The V gene lost 10 bases and the J gene lost 6 bases, with 19 bases spanning the gap. Germline CDR1 is MNHEY and CDR2 is SMNVEV (reference sequence).

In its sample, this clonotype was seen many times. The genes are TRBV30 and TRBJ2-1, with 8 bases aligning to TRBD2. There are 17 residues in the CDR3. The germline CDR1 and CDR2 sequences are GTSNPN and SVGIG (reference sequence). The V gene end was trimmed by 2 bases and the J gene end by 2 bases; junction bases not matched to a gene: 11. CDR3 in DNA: TGTGCCTGGAGTCGCCCTAGGACTAGCCATACCTACAATGAGCAGTTCTTC. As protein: CAWSRPRTSHTYNEQFF.

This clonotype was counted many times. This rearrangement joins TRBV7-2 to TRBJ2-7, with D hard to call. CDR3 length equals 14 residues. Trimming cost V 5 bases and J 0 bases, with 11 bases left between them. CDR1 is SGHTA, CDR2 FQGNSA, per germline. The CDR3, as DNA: TGTGCCAGCAGCATGAGCGCCAGCTCCTACGAGCAGTACTTC. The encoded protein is CASSMSASSYEQYF.

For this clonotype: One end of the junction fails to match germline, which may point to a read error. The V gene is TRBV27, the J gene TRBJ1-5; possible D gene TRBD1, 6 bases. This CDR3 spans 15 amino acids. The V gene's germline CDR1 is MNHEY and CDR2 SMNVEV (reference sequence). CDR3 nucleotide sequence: TGTGCCAGCGGTTTGTTTCAGGACAGCAACCAGCCCCAGCATTTT. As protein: CASGLFQDSNQPQHF.

The CDR3 nucleotides are TGTGCCAGCAGCCAACTAGCGGGAATTGGAGAGACCCAGTACTTC. Its protein product is CASSQLAGIGETQYF. This rearrangement joins TRBV14 to TRBJ2-5, with 9 bases lining up with TRBD2. CDR1 is SGHDN and CDR2 is FVKESK in the germline V gene. J was trimmed by 4 bases and V by 2 bases; bases with no gene match: 5. There are 15 residues in the CDR3.

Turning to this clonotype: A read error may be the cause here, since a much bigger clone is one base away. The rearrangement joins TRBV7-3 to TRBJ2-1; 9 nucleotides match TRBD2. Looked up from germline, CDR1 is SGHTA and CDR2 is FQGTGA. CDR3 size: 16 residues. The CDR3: CVSSPRGGHSYNEQFF. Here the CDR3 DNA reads TGTGTCAGCAGCCCGCGGGGGGGCCATTCCTACAATGAGCAGTTCTTC.

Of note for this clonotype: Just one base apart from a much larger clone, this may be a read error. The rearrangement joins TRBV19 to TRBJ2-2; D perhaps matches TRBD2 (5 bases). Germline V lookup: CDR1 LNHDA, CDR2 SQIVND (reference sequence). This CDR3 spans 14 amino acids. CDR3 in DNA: TGTGCCAGTAGTATTGGTGTGAACACCGGGGAGCCGTTTTTT. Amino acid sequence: CASSIGVNTGEPFF.

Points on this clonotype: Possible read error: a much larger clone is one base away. CDR3 protein: CASREGTEQKLFF. CDR3 nucleotide sequence: TGTGCCAGCAGAGAAGGGACAGAGCAAAAACTGTTTTTT. The chain couples TRBV7-2 to TRBJ1-4, with 7 bases that match TRBD1. The germline CDR1 and CDR2 sequences are SGHTA and FQGNSA. There are 13 residues in the CDR3. With 6 bases clipped from V and 9 bases from J, the junction kept 7 bases outside the gene matches.

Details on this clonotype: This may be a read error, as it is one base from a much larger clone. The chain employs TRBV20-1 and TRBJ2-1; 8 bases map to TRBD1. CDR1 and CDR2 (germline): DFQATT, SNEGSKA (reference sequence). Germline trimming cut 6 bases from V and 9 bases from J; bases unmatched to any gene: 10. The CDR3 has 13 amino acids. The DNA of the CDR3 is TGCAGTGCCCTCTCGGACAGGGAAGGTGAGCAGTTCTTC. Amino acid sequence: CSALSDREGEQFF.

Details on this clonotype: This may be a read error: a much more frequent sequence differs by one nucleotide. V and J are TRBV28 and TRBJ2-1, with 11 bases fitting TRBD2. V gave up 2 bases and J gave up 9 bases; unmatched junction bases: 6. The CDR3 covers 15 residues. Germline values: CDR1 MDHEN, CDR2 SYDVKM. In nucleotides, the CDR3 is TGTGCCAGCAGTTTACTTAGCGGGAGGGGCAGTGAGCAGTTCTTC. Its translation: CASSLLSGRGSEQFF.

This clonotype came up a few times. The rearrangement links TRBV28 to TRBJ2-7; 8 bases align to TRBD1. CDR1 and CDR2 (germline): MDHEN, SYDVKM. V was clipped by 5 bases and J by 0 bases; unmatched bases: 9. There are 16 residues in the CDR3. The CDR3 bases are TGTGCCAGCAGTCCCCGGGGACAGGCTAGCTCCTACGAGCAGTACTTC. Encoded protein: CASSPRGQASSYEQYF.

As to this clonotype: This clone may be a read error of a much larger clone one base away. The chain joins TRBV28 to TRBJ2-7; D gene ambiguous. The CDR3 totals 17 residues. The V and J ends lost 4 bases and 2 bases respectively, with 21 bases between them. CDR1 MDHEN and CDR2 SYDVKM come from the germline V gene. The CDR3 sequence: CASSSGNGPLRPYEQYF. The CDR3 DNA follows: TGTGCCAGCAGTTCTGGGAATGGACCCCTAAGACCCTACGAGCAGTACTTC.

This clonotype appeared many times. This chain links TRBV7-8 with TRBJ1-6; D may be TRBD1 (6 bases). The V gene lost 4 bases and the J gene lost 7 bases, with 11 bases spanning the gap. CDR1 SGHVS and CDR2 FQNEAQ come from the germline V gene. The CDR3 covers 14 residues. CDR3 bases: TGTGCCAGCAGCTCTTCGGACAGAAATTCACCCCTCCACTTT. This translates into CASSSSDRNSPLHF.

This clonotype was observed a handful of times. Written as DNA, the CDR3 is TGTGCCAGCAGTTTTTTGGGACTAAACAATGAGCAGTTCTTC. This codes for CASSFLGLNNEQFF. This chain uses TRBV27 with TRBJ2-1; 7 nucleotides line up with TRBD2. The CDR3 totals 14 residues. Germline V gene sequence: CDR1 MNHEY, CDR2 SMNVEV (reference sequence). V gave up 3 bases and J gave up 5 bases; unmatched junction bases: 4.

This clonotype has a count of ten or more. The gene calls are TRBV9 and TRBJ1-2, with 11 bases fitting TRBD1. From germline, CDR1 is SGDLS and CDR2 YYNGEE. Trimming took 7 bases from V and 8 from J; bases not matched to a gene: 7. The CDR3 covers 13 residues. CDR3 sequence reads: CASAAGQGAGYTF. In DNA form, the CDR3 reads TGTGCCAGCGCTGCTGGACAGGGGGCGGGCTACACCTTC.

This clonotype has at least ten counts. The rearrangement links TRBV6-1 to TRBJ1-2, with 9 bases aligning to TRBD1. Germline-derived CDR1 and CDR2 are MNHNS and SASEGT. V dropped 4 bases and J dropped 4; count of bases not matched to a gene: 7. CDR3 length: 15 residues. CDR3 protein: CASSAKQGATYGYTF. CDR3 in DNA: TGTGCCAGCAGTGCTAAACAGGGGGCGACCTATGGCTACACCTTC.

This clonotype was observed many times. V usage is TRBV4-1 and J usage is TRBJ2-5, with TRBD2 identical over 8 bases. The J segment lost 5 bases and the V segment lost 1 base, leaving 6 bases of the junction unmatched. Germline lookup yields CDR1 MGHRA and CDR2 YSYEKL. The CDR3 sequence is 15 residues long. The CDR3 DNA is TGCGCCAGCAGCCAAGGAGCGGGAGAAGGTGAGACCCAGTACTTC. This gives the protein CASSQGAGEGETQYF.

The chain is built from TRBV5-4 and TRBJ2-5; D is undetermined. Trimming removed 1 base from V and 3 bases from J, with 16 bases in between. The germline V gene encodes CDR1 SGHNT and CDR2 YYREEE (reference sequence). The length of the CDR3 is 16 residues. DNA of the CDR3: TGTGCCAGCAGCTTGAGGGCCCGTTCCGCTAAAGAGACCCAGTACTTC. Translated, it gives CASSLRARSAKETQYF.

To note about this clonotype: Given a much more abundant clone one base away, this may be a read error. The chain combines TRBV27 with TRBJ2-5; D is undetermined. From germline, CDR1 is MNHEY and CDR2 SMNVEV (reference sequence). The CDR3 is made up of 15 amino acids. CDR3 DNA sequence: TGTGCCAGCAGTTTAAAGGCAGGTGGTGTGGAGACCCAGCACTTC. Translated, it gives CASSLKAGGVETQHF.

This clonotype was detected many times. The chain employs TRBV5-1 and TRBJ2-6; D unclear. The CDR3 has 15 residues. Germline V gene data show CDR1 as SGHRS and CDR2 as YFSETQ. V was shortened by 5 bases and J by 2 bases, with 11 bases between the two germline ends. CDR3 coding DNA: TGCGCCAGCAGTGACGTCCAAGCTGGGGCCAACGTCCTGACTTTC. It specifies CASSDVQAGANVLTF.

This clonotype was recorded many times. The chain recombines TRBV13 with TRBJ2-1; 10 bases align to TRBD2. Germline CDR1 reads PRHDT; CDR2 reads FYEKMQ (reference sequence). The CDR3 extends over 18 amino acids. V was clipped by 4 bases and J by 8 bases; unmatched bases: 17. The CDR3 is CASSSPGGAGGRRDEQFF. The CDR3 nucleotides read TGTGCCAGCAGCTCACCGGGGGGAGCGGGAGGGCGACGGGATGAGCAGTTCTTC.

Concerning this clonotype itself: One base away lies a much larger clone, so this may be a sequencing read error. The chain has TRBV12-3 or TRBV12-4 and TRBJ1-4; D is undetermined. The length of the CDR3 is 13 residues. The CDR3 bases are TGTGCCAGCCGGGTTGGAACTAAAGAAAAACTGTTTTTT. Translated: CASRVGTKEKLFF.

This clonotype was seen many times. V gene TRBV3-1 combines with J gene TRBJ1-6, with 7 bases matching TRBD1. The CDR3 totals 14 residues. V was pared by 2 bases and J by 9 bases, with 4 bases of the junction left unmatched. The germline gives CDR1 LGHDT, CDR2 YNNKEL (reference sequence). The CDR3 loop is CASSQSTGISPLHF. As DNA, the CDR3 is TGTGCCAGCAGCCAATCGACAGGGATTTCACCCCTCCACTTT.

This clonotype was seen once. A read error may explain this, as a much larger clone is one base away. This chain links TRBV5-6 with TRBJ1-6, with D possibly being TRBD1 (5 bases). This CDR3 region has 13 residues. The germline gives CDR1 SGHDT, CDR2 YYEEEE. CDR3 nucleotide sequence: TGTGCCAGCAGCGAGGGGTTAAATTCACTCCTCCACTTT. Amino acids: CASSEGLNSLLHF.

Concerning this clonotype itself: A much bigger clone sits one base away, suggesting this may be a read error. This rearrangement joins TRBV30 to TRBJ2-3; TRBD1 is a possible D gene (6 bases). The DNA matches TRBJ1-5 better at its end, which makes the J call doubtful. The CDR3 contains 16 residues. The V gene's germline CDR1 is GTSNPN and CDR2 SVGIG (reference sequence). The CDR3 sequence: CAWSLGGSGLTDTQHF. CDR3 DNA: TGTGCCTGGAGTCTGGGGGGCTCGGGACTCACAGATACGCAGCATTTT.

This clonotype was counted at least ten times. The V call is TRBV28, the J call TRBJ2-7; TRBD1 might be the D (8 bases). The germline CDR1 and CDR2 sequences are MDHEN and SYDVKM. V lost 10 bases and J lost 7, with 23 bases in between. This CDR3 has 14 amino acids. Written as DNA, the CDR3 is TGTGCCACGAGGGGGAACAGGGGGGGACGGGAGCAGTACTTC. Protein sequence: CATRGNRGGREQYF.